Each of the 21 T cell receptor beta chains below was sequenced from the same sample in a study of blood T cells in healthy people across ages. With a J-beta primer mix and a sample-barcoded 5' primer, a second PCR ran about 7 to 12 cycles. TCRdb re-called the 5' RACE reads through MiXCR, storing one row per CDR3 protein. The sample has around 620,000 distinct CDR3 sequences, about 26% seen once; the top ten hold 15% to 20%. Sequenced: blood. The source is a woman between 70 and 85 years old in good health.

CDR3 nucleotides: TGTGCCAGCAGCTTACCGCGGGACGGCACAGATACGCAGTATTTT. Translating gives CASSLPRDGTDTQYF. V usage is TRBV7-2 and J usage is TRBJ2-3, with D tentatively TRBD2 (6 bases). The germline V gene has CDR1 SGHTA and CDR2 FQGNSA. The V and J ends lost 2 bases and 1 base respectively, with 10 bases between them. The CDR3 runs to 15 residues. Based on the CDR3 plus reference TRBV7-2 and TRBJ2-3, the full variable domain is GAGVSQSPSNKVTEKGKDVELRCDPISGHTALYWYRQSLGQGLEFLIYFQGNSAPDKSGLPSDRFSAERTGGSVSTLTIQRTQQEDSAVYLCASSLPRDGTDTQYFGPGTRLTVL.

This clonotype was recorded once. The gene calls are TRBV5-1 and TRBJ1-1; perhaps TRBD1 as D (6 bases). Germline V gives CDR1 SGHRS, CDR2 YFSETQ. This CDR3 region has 16 residues. V gave up 0 bases and J gave up 5 bases, with 17 bases separating them. The CDR3 loop reads CASSLERGTPWTEAFF. CDR3 DNA: TGCGCCAGCAGCTTGGAGAGGGGGACCCCTTGGACTGAAGCTTTCTTT.

This clonotype occurred a few times. This chain joins TRBV20-1 and TRBJ2-3, with 7 nucleotides matching TRBD1. This CDR3 comprises 15 residues. In germline, CDR1 is DFQATT, CDR2 SNEGSKA (reference sequence). Germline trimming cut 5 bases from V and 5 bases from J; bases unmatched to any gene: 13. The CDR3 DNA follows: TGCAGTGCTCCCCGGATACTTAACAGGGGAGATACGCAGTATTTT. The encoded protein is CSAPRILNRGDTQYF.

The J gene is TRBJ1-6, the V gene TRBV14, with a tentative D call TRBD1 (6 bases). V was trimmed by 1 base and J by 13 bases, leaving 11 bases between them. This CDR3 is built from 13 residues. Germline CDR1 reads SGHDN; CDR2 reads FVKESK. This CDR3 is CASSQGTETPLHF. CDR3 nucleotide sequence: TGTGCCAGCAGCCAAGGGACAGAGACGCCCCTCCACTTT.

This clonotype was observed a single time. A read error may explain this, as a much larger clone is one base away. The chain carries TRBV20-1 and TRBJ1-1, with TRBD1 matching 8 bases. Germline CDR1 DFQATT, CDR2 SNEGSKA (reference sequence). This CDR3 spans 14 amino acids. V lost 5 bases and J lost 4; bases outside the gene matches: 9. CDR3 sequence: CSASQGAGSTEAFF. The CDR3 region has the DNA TGCAGTGCTTCCCAGGGGGCAGGGAGCACTGAAGCTTTCTTT.

In its sample, this clonotype was seen a few times. This rearrangement joins TRBV20-1 to TRBJ2-4, with D possibly being TRBD1 (6 bases). Trimming pared 6 bases from V and 5 bases from J, leaving 14 bases between. The germline V gene has CDR1 DFQATT and CDR2 SNEGSKA (reference sequence). The CDR3 is 13 amino acids. The DNA for the CDR3 is TGCAGTGCGAGGATACAGGGTCAAAACATTCAGTACTTC. Its translation is CSARIQGQNIQYF.

The rearrangement joins TRBV20-1 to TRBJ2-5, with 8 bases that match TRBD1. Germline values: CDR1 DFQATT, CDR2 SNEGSKA (reference sequence). V dropped 3 bases and J dropped 6; count of bases not matched to a gene: 9. This CDR3 comprises 14 residues. CDR3 nucleotides: TGCAGTGCTAGTTTCCAGGGGGCGACGAAGACCCAGTACTTC. Its protein product is CSASFQGATKTQYF.

This clonotype was detected a few times. The rearrangement uses TRBV7-2 and TRBJ2-5; 7 positions match TRBD1. The last part of the DNA fits TRBJ2-1 better; the J call may be wrong. The CDR3 is made up of 15 amino acids. Germline-derived CDR1 and CDR2 are SGHTA and FQGNSA. For the CDR3, the DNA is TGTGCCAGCAGCCCCTCGGGACAGCTGTACAATGAGCAGTTCTTC. Translating gives CASSPSGQLYNEQFF.

The chain joins TRBV15 to TRBJ2-7; D not resolved. Trimming shortened V by 8 bases and J by 1 base, and 12 bases separated the two germline ends. CDR1 LNHNV and CDR2 YYDKDF come from the germline V gene (reference sequence). This CDR3 contains 13 residues. In DNA, the CDR3 is TGTGCCACCGCGCCAGGACGTTCCTACGAGCAGTACTTC. Translated, it gives CATAPGRSYEQYF.

This clonotype was found a few times. This clone may be a read error of a much larger clone one base away. Since no conserved phenylalanine or tryptophan closes the CDR3, a read error is the likely cause. This chain links TRBV7-2 with TRBJ2-5; no firm D call. The DNA end is a closer match to TRBJ2-7, so the J assignment may be wrong. Germline-derived CDR1 and CDR2 are SGHTA and FQGNSA. The CDR3 extends over 13 amino acids. CDR3 region: CASSLAGSYEQYL. The CDR3 DNA sequence: TGTGCCAGCAGCTTAGCGGGGTCCTACGAGCAGTACCTC.

This clonotype was detected only a few times. One end of the junction varies from germline; a read error may be responsible. V is TRBV24-1 and J is TRBJ1-2, with D uncertain. The CDR3 covers 13 residues. CDR1 and CDR2 from the germline V gene are KGHDR and SFDVKD. DNA for the CDR3: TGTGCCACCAGTGATTCGAATGCCTATGGTTACACCTTC. Translation: CATSDSNAYGYTF.

The chain has TRBV12-5 and TRBJ2-5; D remains ambiguous. The CDR3 totals 15 residues. Germline V gene lookup returns CDR1 LGHNT and CDR2 FRNRAP. Deletions cut 1 base from V and 1 base from J, with 10 bases between. CDR3 region: CASGLGRSLQETQYF. The CDR3 coding sequence is TGTGCTAGTGGTTTGGGTAGGTCCCTCCAAGAGACCCAGTACTTC.

This clonotype was seen more than once but under ten times. The rearrangement links TRBV20-1 to TRBJ1-2; D uncertain. Trimming cost V 5 bases and J 1 base, with 11 bases left between them. The CDR3 sequence is 13 residues long. CDR1 DFQATT and CDR2 SNEGSKA come from the germline V gene (reference sequence). The CDR3 DNA sequence: TGCAGTGCTGACGGACTGATTAACTATGGCTACACCTTC. Amino acids: CSADGLINYGYTF.

At least ten counts were recorded for this clonotype. The gene calls are TRBV7-2 and TRBJ2-7; D unresolved. This CDR3 is 13 amino acids long. CDR1 and CDR2 (germline): SGHTA, FQGNSA. V was clipped by 2 bases and J by 7 bases, with 12 bases between them. This CDR3 reads CASSLLGLGEQYF. The CDR3 DNA follows: TGTGCCAGCAGCTTACTGGGATTGGGGGAGCAGTACTTC.

V gene TRBV7-6 combines with J gene TRBJ2-5; the match to TRBD1 covers 7 bases. Germline CDR1 and CDR2: SGHVS and FNYEAQ. V lost 10 bases to trimming and J lost 2 bases; unmatched junction nucleotides: 10. This CDR3 region has 14 residues. CDR3 residues: CATQKGQEQETQYF. DNA of the CDR3: TGTGCCACCCAGAAAGGACAGGAGCAAGAGACCCAGTACTTC.

The chain joins TRBV12-5 to TRBJ2-5, with D possibly being TRBD1 (5 bases). The V and J ends lost 5 bases and 5 bases respectively, with 9 bases between them. CDR3 length: 12 residues. CDR1 is LGHNT and CDR2 is FRNRAP in the germline V gene. This CDR3 reads CASGTAGETQYF. In nucleotides, the CDR3 is TGTGCTAGTGGTACAGCAGGGGAGACCCAGTACTTC.

This chain links TRBV5-1 with TRBJ2-2; D may be TRBD1 (6 bases). The length of the CDR3 is 15 residues. V was cut by 3 bases and J by 7 bases, with 16 bases left in between. Germline lookup yields CDR1 SGHRS and CDR2 YFSETQ. CDR3 bases: TGCGCCAGCAGCTGGGACAATCAAAGGGGCGGGGAGCTGTTTTTT. Translating gives CASSWDNQRGGELFF. The full variable domain, with the rest looked up from reference TRBV5-1 and TRBJ2-2, is KAGVTQTPRYLIKTRGQQVTLSCSPISGHRSVSWYQQTPGQGLQFLFEYFSETQRNKGNFPGRFSGRQFSNSRSEMNVSTLELGDSALYLCASSWDNQRGGELFFGEGSRLTVL.

This chain connects TRBV7-8 to TRBJ2-1, with 11 nucleotides matching TRBD2. Germline loops: CDR1 SGHVS, CDR2 FQNEAQ. The CDR3 totals 16 residues. V lost 1 base, J lost 7 bases, and 6 bases stayed unmatched. The CDR3 coding sequence is TGTGCCAGCAGCTTAGTCGCTAGCGGGGGGTTAAATGAGCAGTTCTTC. Residues: CASSLVASGGLNEQFF.

Here the CDR3 DNA reads TGTGCCAGCAGCCAAGACCAAAACAGGGGACACACCTTC. Its protein is CASSQDQNRGHTF. This chain joins TRBV3-1 and TRBJ1-2, with 7 bases aligning to TRBD1. The junction had 7 bases not matched to a gene; V was cut back by 0 bases and J by 12 bases. In germline, CDR1 is LGHDT, CDR2 YNNKEL (reference sequence). The CDR3 is 13 amino acids. Filled out from reference TRBV3-1 and TRBJ1-2, the complete variable domain reads DTAVSQTPKYLVTQMGNDKSIKCEQNLGHDTMYWYKQDSKKFLKIMFSYNNKELIINETVPNRFSPKSPDKAHLNLHINSLELGDSAVYFCASSQDQNRGHTFGSGTRLTVV.

The CDR3 nucleotides read TGTGCCAGCAGTGAAACAACTCGAGACAGGAACTATGGCTACACCTTC. This encodes CASSETTRDRNYGYTF. V usage is TRBV2 and J usage is TRBJ1-2; tentatively, D is TRBD1 (6 bases). V lost 2 bases to trimming and J lost 2 bases, with 15 bases between them. The germline V gene has CDR1 SNHLY and CDR2 FYNNEI. There are 16 residues in the CDR3.

There are a few counts of this clonotype. The chain has TRBV4-3 and TRBJ2-5, with D perhaps matching TRBD1 (5 bases). The J call may be incorrect, as the DNA end agrees better with TRBJ2-7. CDR3 length: 15 residues. Per the germline V gene, CDR1 is LGHNA and CDR2 is YSLEER. This chain's CDR3 is CASSREMAGHYEQYF. DNA for the CDR3: TGCGCCAGCAGCCGCGAGATGGCAGGGCACTACGAGCAGTACTTC.